This record looks at one TCR beta chain sequence and its context. This entry comes from a study of T cell responses to AZD1222 COVID-19 vaccine. Produced via immunoSEQ multiplex PCR; TCRdb's table is partial and in-frame only. Of around 100,000 clones in the sample, 87% are singletons; the top ten hold 4% to 5%. The CDR3 sequence is 11 residues long. Unmatched junction bases numbered 1, after V lost 9 bases and J lost 6 bases. CDR1 is SEHNR and CDR2 is FQNEAQ in the germline V gene (reference sequence). This sequence was found in an adult in good health. The sequencing here drew on peripheral blood, taken on day 0 of MenACWY control vaccination. The J gene is TRBJ2-1, the V gene TRBV7-9; 8 bases agree with TRBD1. The CDR3 DNA reads TGTGCCAGACAGGGGGGCAATGAGCAGTTCTTC. Amino acids: CARQGGNEQFF.